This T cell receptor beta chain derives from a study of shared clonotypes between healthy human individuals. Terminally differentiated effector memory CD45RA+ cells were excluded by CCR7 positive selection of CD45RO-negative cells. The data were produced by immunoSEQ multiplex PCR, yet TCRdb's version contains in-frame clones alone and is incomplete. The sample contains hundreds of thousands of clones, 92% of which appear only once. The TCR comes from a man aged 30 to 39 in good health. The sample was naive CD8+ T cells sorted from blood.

CDR3: CASRGKAGGDTGELFF. For the CDR3, the DNA is TGTGCCAGCCGGGGTAAGGCGGGGGGCGACACCGGGGAGCTGTTTTTT. This rearrangement joins TRBV9 to TRBJ2-2; 8 bases agree with TRBD2. The CDR3 length is 16 residues. V gave up 7 bases and J gave up 3 bases; unmatched junction bases: 11. Germline values: CDR1 SGDLS, CDR2 YYNGEE.